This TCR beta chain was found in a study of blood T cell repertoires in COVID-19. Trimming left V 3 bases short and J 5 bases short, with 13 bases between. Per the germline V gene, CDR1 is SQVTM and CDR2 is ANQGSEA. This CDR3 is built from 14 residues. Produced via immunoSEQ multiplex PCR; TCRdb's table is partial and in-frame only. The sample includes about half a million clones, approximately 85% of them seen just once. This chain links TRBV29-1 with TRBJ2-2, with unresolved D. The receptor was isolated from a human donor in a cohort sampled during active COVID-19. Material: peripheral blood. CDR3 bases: TGCAGCGTTGAGGTTCAATCTAGAACCGGGGAGCTGTTTTTT. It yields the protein CSVEVQSRTGELFF.